This entry lists 30 T cell receptor beta chains sequenced from one sample in a study of shared clonotypes between healthy human individuals. The repertoire was sequenced with immunoSEQ multiplex PCR; TCRdb's copy has only in-frame clones and lacks some. The profile shows 1 million to 1.2 million clones, roughly 77% of them singletons. Sequencing input: memory CD4+ T cells from PBMCs. As to subset: CD45RA-negative fraction. These receptors came from a man younger than 30 in good health. Some clones in this sample may be carry-over from other donors' samples.

The genes are TRBV6-1 and TRBJ2-7; 7 nucleotides agree with TRBD1. Trimming at V came to 6 bases and at J to 9 bases, leaving 8 bases not matched to a gene. Germline loops: CDR1 MNHNS, CDR2 SASEGT. The CDR3 loop spans 12 amino acids. The CDR3 spells CASRLRTGWQYF. CDR3 DNA sequence: TGTGCCAGCAGACTAAGGACAGGTTGGCAGTACTTC.

There are many counts of this clone. This chain connects TRBV30 to TRBJ1-2, with 8 bases lining up with TRBD1. The germline gives CDR1 GTSNPN, CDR2 SVGIG (reference sequence). CDR3 length equals 14 residues. J gave up 2 bases and V 2 bases, and 4 bases lay outside the gene matches. Here the CDR3 reads CAWSPRTGNYGYTF. DNA for the CDR3: TGTGCCTGGAGTCCCCGGACAGGGAACTATGGCTACACCTTC.

CDR3: CATSKLAGGNTGELFF. CDR3 sequence (DNA): TGTGCCACCAGCAAGCTAGCGGGAGGGAACACCGGGGAGCTGTTTTTT. V gene TRBV15 combines with J gene TRBJ2-2; 11 positions agree with TRBD2. Germline V gene data show CDR1 as LNHNV and CDR2 as YYDKDF (reference sequence). There are 16 residues in the CDR3. Unmatched junction bases numbered 2, after V lost 4 bases and J lost 1 base.

This chain links TRBV28 with TRBJ2-7; 9 nucleotides agree with TRBD1. Germline-derived CDR1 and CDR2 are MDHEN and SYDVKM. The junction had 8 bases not matched to a gene; V was cut back by 5 bases and J by 6 bases. The CDR3 extends over 14 amino acids. This chain's CDR3 is CASSPSGTGFEQYF. The CDR3 DNA sequence: TGTGCCAGCAGTCCCTCCGGGACAGGGTTCGAGCAGTACTTC.

The rearrangement joins TRBV28 to TRBJ2-5, with D tentatively TRBD1 or TRBD2 (6 bases each). The V gene lost 7 bases and the J gene lost 4 bases, with 16 bases spanning the gap. This CDR3 is built from 14 residues. Germline V gene data show CDR1 as MDHEN and CDR2 as SYDVKM. CDR3 protein: CASTQGGRRETQYF. The CDR3 nucleotides read TGTGCCAGCACCCAAGGGGGGCGAAGAGAGACCCAGTACTTC.

This clone was found a few times. This sequence joins TRBV7-9 and TRBJ1-1; 7 bases line up with TRBD1. Germline V gene data show CDR1 as SEHNR and CDR2 as FQNEAQ (reference sequence). The CDR3 is made up of 14 amino acids. With V trimmed by 5 bases and J by 6 bases, 9 bases remained unmatched. CDR3 coding DNA: TGTGCCAGCAGCAGCCGGGACAGATACTCTGAAGCTTTCTTT. Translating it yields CASSSRDRYSEAFF. Filled out from reference TRBV7-9 and TRBJ1-1, the complete variable domain reads DTGVSQNPRHKITKRGQNVTFRCDPISEHNRLYWYRQTLGQGPEFLTYFQNEAQLEKSRLLSDRFSAERPKGSFSTLEIQRTEQGDSAMYLCASSSRDRYSEAFFGQGTRLTVV.

The CDR3 sequence: CASSAGLGNEQFF. The CDR3 DNA follows: TGCGCCAGCAGTGCGGGACTAGGCAATGAGCAGTTCTTC. The chain recombines TRBV10-1 with TRBJ2-1; the match to TRBD2 covers 8 bases. The CDR3 has 13 amino acids. Germline V CDR1 and CDR2: WNHNN, SYGVQD (reference sequence). V shed 4 bases, J shed 6 bases, and the junction held 2 bases outside the gene matches.

This clone was counted a single time. The V and J genes are TRBV30 and TRBJ2-1; 11 bases agree with TRBD2. This CDR3 has 15 amino acids. CDR1 and CDR2 from the germline V gene are GTSNPN and SVGIG (reference sequence). V shed 3 bases, J shed 4 bases, and the junction held 5 bases outside the gene matches. Here the CDR3 reads CAWRKGLAEYNEQFF. The CDR3 coding sequence is TGTGCCTGGAGAAAGGGACTAGCGGAATACAATGAGCAGTTCTTC. The complete variable domain, with remaining parts taken from reference TRBV30 and TRBJ2-1, reads SQTIHQWPATLVQPVGSPLSLECTVEGTSNPNLYWYRQAAGRGLQLLFYSVGIGQISSEVPQNLSASRPQDRQFILSSKKLLLSDSGFYLCAWRKGLAEYNEQFFGPGTRLTVL.

The chain carries TRBV7-9 and TRBJ2-2; D may be TRBD2 (6 bases). CDR1 and CDR2 (germline): SEHNR, FQNEAQ (reference sequence). Trimming took 4 bases from V and 1 from J, leaving 13 bases between them. CDR3 length equals 16 residues. In DNA, the CDR3 is TGTGCCAGCAGCTCTAGGATTAGCGGGAACACCGGGGAGCTGTTTTTT. Residues: CASSSRISGNTGELFF.

The V call is TRBV29-1, the J call TRBJ2-1; maybe TRBD2 (7 bases). V was trimmed by 6 bases and J by 12 bases, leaving 21 bases between them. This CDR3 has 13 residues. Germline V gene lookup returns CDR1 SQVTM and CDR2 ANQGSEA. CDR3 loop: CSVTHAERGGQFF. As DNA, the CDR3 is TGCAGCGTCACCCATGCTGAGAGGGGGGGGCAGTTCTTC.

V and J are TRBV7-3 and TRBJ2-5; 7 bases align to TRBD1. Germline values: CDR1 SGHTA, CDR2 FQGTGA. With 2 bases clipped from V and 1 base from J, the junction kept 4 bases outside the gene matches. There are 15 residues in the CDR3. The CDR3 coding sequence is TGTGCCAGCAGCTTACGACAGGGCAGCCAAGAGACCCAGTACTTC. Residues: CASSLRQGSQETQYF.

This clone appeared a few times. The DNA of the CDR3 is TGTGCCACGGGACAGTTCACAGATACGCAGTATTTT. Translated, it gives CATGQFTDTQYF. The V and J genes are TRBV5-4 and TRBJ2-3; 7 positions agree with TRBD1. The V segment lost 9 bases and the J segment 2 bases; nucleotides outside the gene matches: 3. Germline V CDR1 and CDR2: SGHNT, YYREEE (reference sequence). The CDR3 consists of 12 residues.

V usage is TRBV28 and J usage is TRBJ2-2; D possibly matches TRBD1 or TRBD2 (6 bases each). CDR1 is MDHEN, CDR2 SYDVKM, per germline. V was shortened by 6 bases and J by 1 base, with 12 bases between the two germline ends. The CDR3 extends over 15 amino acids. The CDR3: CASRTGAENTGELFF. In DNA, the CDR3 is TGTGCCAGCAGGACGGGGGCAGAGAACACCGGGGAGCTGTTTTTT.

On this clone itself: A much larger clonotype is one base distant, so this may be a read error. This chain links TRBV30 with TRBJ1-2; D gene uncertain. Trimming removed 0 bases from V and 9 bases from J, with 11 bases in between. Germline loops: CDR1 GTSNPN, CDR2 SVGIG (reference sequence). This CDR3 comprises 12 residues. The CDR3 nucleotides read TGTGCCTGGAGTGTATCTGGGTATAGCTACACCTTC. Translated, it gives CAWSVSGYSYTF.

This CDR3 is CASSPPMNYGYTF. CDR3 in DNA: TGTGCCAGCAGTCCCCCCATGAACTATGGCTACACCTTC. This sequence joins TRBV28 and TRBJ1-2; D not resolved. CDR1 is MDHEN, CDR2 SYDVKM, per germline. Trimming cost V 5 bases and J 2 bases, with 9 bases left between them. The CDR3 sequence is 13 residues long.

J is TRBJ2-7 and V is TRBV10-3; 9 bases are shared with TRBD1. The CDR3 totals 14 residues. The junction had 7 bases not matched to a gene; V was cut back by 6 bases and J by 4 bases. Germline V gene sequence: CDR1 ENHRY, CDR2 SYGVKD. The DNA for the CDR3 is TGTGCCATCAGCCCCCGGGACAGGGAATACGAGCAGTACTTC. Its protein product is CAISPRDREYEQYF.

V gene TRBV6-6 combines with J gene TRBJ2-3; D is undetermined. From germline, CDR1 is MNHNY and CDR2 SVGAGI (reference sequence). V lost 8 bases and J lost 1, with 10 bases in between. CDR3 size: 13 residues. Written as DNA, the CDR3 is TGTGCCAGCGCGAAGAGCGGCACAGATACGCAGTATTTT. As protein: CASAKSGTDTQYF.

The chain links TRBV4-1 to TRBJ2-1; possibly TRBD2 for D (6 bases). CDR3 length: 16 amino acids. V was shortened by 1 base and J by 0 bases, with 10 bases between the two germline ends. CDR1 is MGHRA and CDR2 is YSYEKL in the germline V gene. CDR3 in DNA: TGCGCCAGCAGCCAAGGGGACTCCAACTCCTACAATGAGCAGTTCTTC. This translates into CASSQGDSNSYNEQFF.

This clone has just a few counts. The CDR3 is CASRGVTGGRNGYTF. The CDR3 DNA follows: TGTGCCAGCAGAGGTGTGACAGGGGGCCGCAATGGCTACACCTTC. This chain links TRBV2 with TRBJ1-2; 10 bases map to TRBD1. V was clipped by 6 bases and J by 6 bases; unmatched bases: 10. CDR1 is SNHLY and CDR2 is FYNNEI in the germline V gene. The CDR3 is made up of 15 amino acids.

Details on this clone: The sample contains more than one DNA sequence encoding this CDR3. This chain uses TRBV6-5 with TRBJ2-5; D is uncertain. CDR1 is MNHEY and CDR2 is SVGAGI in the germline V gene. The CDR3 is made up of 11 amino acids. Trimming took 2 bases from V and 5 from J, leaving 3 bases between them. The CDR3 here is CASSYRETQYF. CDR3 in DNA: TGTGCCAGCAGTTACCGTGAGACCCAGTACTTC.

This chain connects TRBV7-2 to TRBJ2-1; D is perhaps TRBD2 (5 bases). The V and J ends lost 5 bases and 7 bases respectively, with 15 bases between them. CDR1 and CDR2 (germline): SGHTA, FQGNSA. The length of the CDR3 is 14 residues. This chain's CDR3 is CASSMVASWNEQFF. In DNA form, the CDR3 reads TGTGCCAGCAGCATGGTAGCTAGCTGGAATGAGCAGTTCTTC.

The CDR3 nucleotides read TGTGCCAGCAGCTTTCCCAGAACTAACACCATATATTTT. This sequence encodes CASSFPRTNTIYF. V gene TRBV5-5 combines with J gene TRBJ1-3, with D uncertain. The CDR3 is made up of 13 amino acids. Germline-derived CDR1 and CDR2 are SGHKS and YYEKEE (reference sequence). V was pared by 2 bases and J by 7 bases, with 10 bases between.

The chain uses TRBV15 and TRBJ2-1, with 10 bases aligning to TRBD2. J gave up 4 bases and V 1 base, and 1 base lay outside the gene matches. This CDR3 has 15 amino acids. Germline V gene data show CDR1 as LNHNV and CDR2 as YYDKDF (reference sequence). The CDR3 here is CATSRGTSGYNEQFF. The CDR3 DNA reads as TGTGCCACCAGCAGAGGGACTAGCGGATACAATGAGCAGTTCTTC.

This clone was found a few times. This rearrangement joins TRBV18 to TRBJ2-3; perhaps TRBD1 as D (5 bases). Germline V lookup: CDR1 KGHSH, CDR2 LQKENI. This CDR3 region has 13 residues. The V gene lost 3 bases and the J gene lost 10 bases, with 14 bases spanning the gap. DNA for the CDR3: TGTGCCAGCTCACCTCTCGATCAGGGCCCGCAGTATTTT. Translating it yields CASSPLDQGPQYF.

Comments on this clone: The junction departs from the called germline gene at one end, perhaps through a read error. Other nucleotide sequences in the sample specify the same CDR3. V usage is TRBV7-9 and J usage is TRBJ2-3, with 9 bases that match TRBD2. The CDR3 runs to 14 residues. Germline V gene lookup returns CDR1 SEHNR and CDR2 FQNEAQ (reference sequence). CDR3 DNA: TGTGCCAGCAACTTAGCGGGAGTTGGAGATACGCAGTATTTT. Its translation is CASNLAGVGDTQYF.

This sequence joins TRBV29-1 and TRBJ2-5, with 7 positions matching TRBD1. This CDR3 is 13 amino acids long. In germline, CDR1 is SQVTM, CDR2 ANQGSEA. The ends lost 2 bases at V and 2 bases at J; junction bases unmatched: 2. In DNA, the CDR3 is TGCAGCGTTGAACCGGGACAGCAAGAGACCCAGTACTTC. This sequence encodes CSVEPGQQETQYF.

This chain uses TRBV2 with TRBJ2-1, with 11 bases aligning to TRBD2. CDR3 length: 14 residues. V trimming: 8 bases; J trimming: 8 bases; junction bases outside the gene matches: 8. CDR1 and CDR2 (germline): SNHLY, FYNNEI. CDR3 residues: CASQLAGVNDEQFF. The CDR3 coding sequence is TGTGCCAGCCAACTAGCGGGAGTAAATGATGAGCAGTTCTTC.

The chain carries TRBV2 and TRBJ2-2; tentatively, D is TRBD2 (6 bases). The germline gives CDR1 SNHLY, CDR2 FYNNEI. The V gene lost 4 bases and the J gene lost 6 bases, with 18 bases spanning the gap. There are 16 residues in the CDR3. The CDR3 here is CASSAEGGERAGELFF. CDR3 DNA sequence: TGTGCCAGCAGTGCCGAAGGAGGGGAACGCGCCGGGGAGCTGTTTTTT.

This chain connects TRBV7-3 to TRBJ2-3; D not resolved. The CDR3 totals 15 residues. The V end lost 3 bases, the J end lost 0 bases, and 10 bases lay between the germline ends. CDR1 is SGHTA, CDR2 FQGTGA, per germline. CDR3 sequence (DNA): TGTGCCAGCAGCTTCGACCGCTCTAGCACAGATACGCAGTATTTT. Its translation is CASSFDRSSTDTQYF.

The chain recombines TRBV28 with TRBJ1-2, with D unclear. Germline CDR1 reads MDHEN; CDR2 reads SYDVKM. The CDR3 is made up of 14 amino acids. V gave up 3 bases and J gave up 0 bases, with 8 bases separating them. The CDR3 sequence: CASSLDQTNYGYTF. Written as DNA, the CDR3 is TGTGCCAGCAGTTTGGATCAAACTAACTATGGCTACACCTTC.